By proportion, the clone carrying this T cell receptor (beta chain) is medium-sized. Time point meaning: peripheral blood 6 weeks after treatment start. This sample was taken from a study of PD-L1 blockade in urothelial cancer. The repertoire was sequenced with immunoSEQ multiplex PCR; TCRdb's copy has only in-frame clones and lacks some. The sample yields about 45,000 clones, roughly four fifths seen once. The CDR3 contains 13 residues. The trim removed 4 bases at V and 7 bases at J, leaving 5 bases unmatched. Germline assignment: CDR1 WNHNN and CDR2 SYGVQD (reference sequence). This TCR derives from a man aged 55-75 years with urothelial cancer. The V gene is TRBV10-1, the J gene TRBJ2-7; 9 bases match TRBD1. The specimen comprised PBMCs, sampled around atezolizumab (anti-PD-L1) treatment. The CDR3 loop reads CASSADRGWEQYF. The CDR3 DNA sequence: TGCGCCAGCAGTGCGGACAGGGGCTGGGAGCAGTACTTC.